The next 21 T cell receptor beta chains were all read from a single sample in a study of CD8+CD57+ T cells in acquired aplastic anemia listed by TCRdb under 2018. The patients picked for sequencing were ones in whom flow cytometry had shown an expansion of CD8+CD57+ cells. Sequencing relied on an Illumina HiSeq 2000. TCR beta VDJ combination and CDR3 sequence profiling used genomic DNA as the template. The public sequencing data were trimmed at Q25 with fastp and processed into clonotypes with MiXCR by TCRdb, which kept only in-frame beta chains. Each record represents a unique CDR3 protein, reported with the most common genes and DNA among its rows. The sample records a few hundred thousand distinct CDR3 sequences, approximately 51% of which are singletons. The ten largest clones add up to just under 20% of the sample. The sequencing sample was made of sorted CD4+, CD8+, or CD8+CD57+ T cells (not recorded which) from PBMCs. The source of these receptors is a human donor with aplastic anemia.

The rearrangement uses TRBV24-1 and TRBJ2-2; TRBD1 is a possible D gene (6 bases). Looked up from germline, CDR1 is KGHDR and CDR2 is SFDVKD. The CDR3 is 16 amino acids. V was pared by 2 bases and J by 1 base, with 10 bases between. Written as DNA, the CDR3 is TGTGCCACCAGTGATTCGACAGGATGGAACACCGGGGAGCTGTTTTTT. Its translation is CATSDSTGWNTGELFF.

The rearrangement joins TRBV10-3 to TRBJ1-5; 11 bases are shared with TRBD1. The CDR3 has 13 residues. CDR1 ENHRY and CDR2 SYGVKD come from the germline V gene. The junction had 8 bases not matched to a gene; V was cut back by 6 bases and J by 13 bases. Here the CDR3 reads CAISGTGGSGQHF. CDR3 nucleotides: TGTGCCATCAGCGGGACAGGGGGGTCGGGACAGCATTTT.

For this clonotype: Since a much larger clone is just one base distant, this may be a read error. The V gene is TRBV2, the J gene TRBJ1-3, with a weak D call TRBD1 (5 bases). The germline V and J ends were trimmed by 4 bases and 4 bases, with 26 bases remaining between them. Germline assignment: CDR1 SNHLY and CDR2 FYNNEI. The CDR3 sequence is 19 residues long. CDR3 sequence reads: CASSVGGRDPFSGGNTIYF. CDR3 nucleotides: TGTGCCAGCAGTGTCGGCGGCAGGGATCCTTTTAGTGGAGGAAACACCATATATTTT.

In its sample, this clonotype was seen many times. This sequence joins TRBV7-2 and TRBJ1-3, with 9 bases aligning to TRBD1. V lost 5 bases, J lost 3 bases, and 8 bases stayed unmatched. Germline assignment: CDR1 SGHTA and CDR2 FQGNSA. The CDR3 runs 16 residues. The CDR3 nucleotides read TGTGCCAGCAGCCCCACCGGACAGGGGCTTGGAAACACCATATATTTT. It is translated as CASSPTGQGLGNTIYF.

The chain is built from TRBV9 and TRBJ2-7; TRBD1 is a possible D gene (6 bases). CDR3 length equals 15 residues. Trimming stripped 4 bases from V and 5 bases from J, with 19 bases between. The germline gives CDR1 SGDLS, CDR2 YYNGEE. The CDR3 sequence is CASSQVGTRIDEQYF. CDR3 nucleotide sequence: TGTGCCAGCAGCCAGGTGGGGACACGCATCGACGAGCAGTACTTC.

This clonotype was counted a few times. V usage is TRBV18 and J usage is TRBJ1-5, with D hard to call. Germline CDR1 is KGHSH and CDR2 is LQKENI. Trimming removed 4 bases at V and 4 bases at J, with 5 bases between. The CDR3 is 12 residues long. In DNA form, the CDR3 reads TGTGCCAGCTCACAGACTAATCAGCCCCAGCATTTT. Its translation: CASSQTNQPQHF.

The chain uses TRBV28 and TRBJ1-5; D remains ambiguous. Trimming took 1 base from V and 6 from J, leaving 4 bases between them. Germline V gene sequence: CDR1 MDHEN, CDR2 SYDVKM. The CDR3 is made up of 12 amino acids. CDR3 DNA sequence: TGTGCCAGCAGTTTATTAAGTCAGCCCCAGCATTTT. Protein product: CASSLLSQPQHF.

This clonotype was counted many times. The chain combines TRBV20-1 with TRBJ1-1, with 7 bases matching TRBD1. The germline V gene encodes CDR1 DFQATT and CDR2 SNEGSKA (reference sequence). The length of the CDR3 is 13 residues. The CDR3 sequence: CGSYRGGNTEAFF. The CDR3 DNA reads TGCGGGTCCTACAGGGGTGGGAACACTGAAGCTTTCTTT.

This clonotype occurred once. The genes are TRBV2 and TRBJ1-2; maybe TRBD1 (5 bases). Germline V lookup: CDR1 SNHLY, CDR2 FYNNEI. The germline V and J ends were trimmed by 5 bases and 9 bases, with 10 bases remaining between them. CDR3 size: 11 residues. CDR3 nucleotides: TGTGCCAGCAGTTTGGGGACTAGCTACACCTTC. Its protein product is CASSLGTSYTF.

This chain joins TRBV5-1 and TRBJ2-7, with TRBD1 as a possible D gene (5 bases). Per the germline V gene, CDR1 is SGHRS and CDR2 is YFSETQ. V lost 1 base and J lost 3, with 11 bases in between. The CDR3 contains 14 residues. CDR3 in amino acids: CASSLTGDSYEQYF. Written as DNA, the CDR3 is TGCGCCAGCAGCTTGACGGGTGACAGCTACGAGCAGTACTTC.

The rearrangement joins TRBV29-1 to TRBJ2-7; D unclear. CDR3 length: 12 residues. Germline V gene lookup returns CDR1 SQVTM and CDR2 ANQGSEA. Between the trimmed V and J ends, which lost 1 base and 2 bases, there was a span of 6 bases. CDR3 DNA sequence: TGCAGCGTTGAAGGACAAACCTACGAGCAGTACTTC. Amino acids: CSVEGQTYEQYF.

The chain joins TRBV15 to TRBJ2-5; 7 bases match TRBD2. The CDR3 covers 13 residues. The germline CDR1 and CDR2 sequences are LNHNV and YYDKDF (reference sequence). The trim removed 4 bases at V and 3 bases at J, leaving 2 bases unmatched. The CDR3 DNA sequence: TGTGCCACCAGCATCGGGGGGAAAGAGACCCAGTACTTC. It encodes CATSIGGKETQYF.

This clonotype was seen ten or more times. The chain employs TRBV20-1 and TRBJ1-1; no firm D call. Germline-derived CDR1 and CDR2 are DFQATT and SNEGSKA (reference sequence). There are 14 residues in the CDR3. V was shortened by 1 base and J by 5 bases, with 14 bases between the two germline ends. CDR3 sequence reads: CSARAGKGGTEAFF. The CDR3 region has the DNA TGCAGTGCTAGAGCCGGGAAGGGCGGGACTGAAGCTTTCTTT.

The genes are TRBV7-8 and TRBJ2-7; no reliable D call. Trimming shortened V by 4 bases and J by 3 bases, and 16 bases separated the two germline ends. Germline CDR1 and CDR2: SGHVS and FQNEAQ. The CDR3 spans 15 residues. CDR3 nucleotide sequence: TGTGCCAGCAGCTCCACTCCTGGTTCGGACTACGAGCAGTACTTC. Encoded protein: CASSSTPGSDYEQYF.

This sequence joins TRBV9 and TRBJ2-2; D may be TRBD1 or TRBD2 (6 bases each). The CDR3 extends over 12 amino acids. The V gene lost 7 bases and the J gene lost 6 bases, with 10 bases spanning the gap. Germline V CDR1 and CDR2: SGDLS, YYNGEE. As DNA, the CDR3 is TGTGCCAGCGAGGGGGGATCCGGGGAGCTGTTTTTT. Amino acids: CASEGGSGELFF.

This chain uses TRBV2 with TRBJ1-1; D is perhaps TRBD1 (5 bases). V was trimmed by 4 bases and J by 5 bases, leaving 11 bases between them. The CDR3 is 13 amino acids. Germline CDR1 SNHLY, CDR2 FYNNEI. CDR3 protein: CASSGQGGTEAFF. The CDR3, as DNA: TGTGCCAGCAGTGGCCAGGGAGGGACTGAAGCTTTCTTT.

This rearrangement joins TRBV19 to TRBJ2-7, with no clear D. The CDR3 extends over 14 amino acids. Trimming took 6 bases from V and 3 from J, leaving 15 bases between them. CDR1 is LNHDA, CDR2 SQIVND, per germline (reference sequence). CDR3 protein: CASSSKLAHYEQYF. DNA of the CDR3: TGTGCCAGTAGCAGCAAGCTGGCGCACTACGAGCAGTACTTC.

This clonotype occurred many times. This chain links TRBV6-5 with TRBJ2-7; TRBD2 matches 10 bases. Trimming at V came to 6 bases and at J to 2 bases, leaving 1 base not matched to a gene. Germline CDR1 MNHEY, CDR2 SVGAGI. This CDR3 is 13 amino acids long. The DNA of the CDR3 is TGTGCCAGCAGGAGCGGGGGGGCCTACGAGCAGTACTTC. Residues: CASRSGGAYEQYF.

This clonotype was counted a few times. The rearrangement joins TRBV27 to TRBJ1-5, with TRBD1 identical over 8 bases. Germline assignment: CDR1 MNHEY and CDR2 SMNVEV (reference sequence). This CDR3 contains 14 residues. The trim removed 6 bases at V and 4 bases at J, leaving 5 bases unmatched. For the CDR3, the DNA is TGTGCCAGCAGAAGGACAGGGCAAAATCAGCCCCAGCATTTT. Its protein is CASRRTGQNQPQHF.

V is TRBV12-3 or TRBV12-4 and J is TRBJ1-5; tentatively, D is TRBD1 (5 bases). The V and J ends lost 1 base and 7 bases respectively, with 8 bases between them. The CDR3 spans 13 residues. This chain's CDR3 is CASSLGNRQPQHF. CDR3 nucleotide sequence: TGTGCCAGCAGTTTAGGGAACAGGCAGCCCCAGCATTTT.

The chain combines TRBV10-3 with TRBJ2-5; 12 nucleotides agree with TRBD2. The CDR3 has 14 residues. Germline V gene data show CDR1 as ENHRY and CDR2 as SYGVKD. Unmatched junction bases numbered 9, after V lost 11 bases and J lost 5 bases. In nucleotides, the CDR3 is TGTGCCGGAAAGACTAGCGGGGGTGGTGAGACCCAGTACTTC. The encoded protein is CAGKTSGGGETQYF.